Following are 15 T cell receptor beta chains from one sample sequenced in a study of vaccination effects on CD4 cells after COVID-19. The antigens for these receptors are not known. Sequencing was performed with immunoSEQ multiplex PCR; in TCRdb, only in-frame clones are kept and a portion is missing. The sample has about 51,000 clones, roughly 74% seen once. Having been cultured for around ten days, the cells underwent CD4+ T cell isolation. The source was CD4+ T cells from PBMCs cultured without peptide, collected before COVID-19 vaccination. These receptors came from a human donor who had a prior SARS-CoV-2 infection.

The genes are TRBV10-3 and TRBJ2-7; 9 nucleotides align to TRBD1. Germline V lookup: CDR1 ENHRY, CDR2 SYGVKD. This CDR3 contains 14 residues. V was clipped by 2 bases and J by 6 bases; unmatched bases: 5. The CDR3 here is CAISETGTGSEQYF. The DNA of the CDR3 is TGTGCCATCAGTGAGACCGGGACAGGGAGCGAGCAGTACTTC.

This chain joins TRBV7-2 and TRBJ2-5; D remains unclear. The length of the CDR3 is 12 residues. Germline lookup yields CDR1 SGHTA and CDR2 FQGNSA. V was shortened by 5 bases and J by 5 bases, with 9 bases between the two germline ends. This CDR3 is CASSAFRETQYF. The CDR3 DNA follows: TGTGCCAGCAGCGCCTTTCGGGAGACCCAGTACTTC.

This clone occurred once. The V and J genes are TRBV5-4 and TRBJ1-4; possibly TRBD1 for D (6 bases). Per germline, CDR1 SGHNT and CDR2 YYREEE (reference sequence). The CDR3 has 15 amino acids. V was trimmed by 3 bases and J by 4 bases, leaving 13 bases between them. The CDR3 nucleotides read TGTGCCAGCAGCTCGGCCGGACAGATTAATGAAAAACTGTTTTTT. Translating gives CASSSAGQINEKLFF.

CDR3 bases: TGTGCCAGCAGTGACCTAATAGACTCCTACAATGAGCAGTTCTTC. This sequence encodes CASSDLIDSYNEQFF. This chain uses TRBV6-1 with TRBJ2-1; the D is unclear. The V and J ends lost 3 bases and 0 bases respectively, with 9 bases between them. The CDR3 totals 15 residues. CDR1 is MNHNS and CDR2 is SASEGT in the germline V gene.

A word on this clone: Mismatch with germline at one junction end may stem from a read error. This specimen includes other DNA sequences encoding the same CDR3. The chain links TRBV6-5 to TRBJ1-6, with D unresolved. Germline V gene sequence: CDR1 MNHEY, CDR2 SVGAGI. The CDR3 has 14 residues. The CDR3 loop is CASSRTVINSPLHF. The CDR3 nucleotides are TGTGCCAGCAGTCGGACTGTGATTAATTCACCCCTCCATTTT.

The rearrangement links TRBV7-9 to TRBJ2-5, with 7 positions matching TRBD2. The CDR3 has 18 residues. CDR1 is SEHNR, CDR2 FQNEAQ, per germline (reference sequence). The V gene end was trimmed by 5 bases and the J gene end by 0 bases; junction bases not matched to a gene: 15. The CDR3 nucleotides read TGTGCCAGCAGCGCCCTCGGGTTGGGGGAGGGATACCAAGAGACCCAGTACTTC. It specifies CASSALGLGEGYQETQYF.

The chain couples TRBV7-2 to TRBJ2-7; TRBD2 matches 9 bases. CDR3 length: 16 amino acids. The germline gives CDR1 SGHTA, CDR2 FQGNSA. After removal of 2 bases from V and 1 base from J, the junction contained 6 bases not matched to a gene. CDR3: CASSLRISGSSYEQYF. CDR3 bases: TGTGCCAGCAGCTTAAGGATTAGCGGGAGTTCCTACGAGCAGTACTTC.

V usage is TRBV6-1 and J usage is TRBJ1-5; D call uncertain. V dropped 0 bases and J dropped 6 bases, with 3 bases sitting between them. There are 12 residues in the CDR3. Germline assignment: CDR1 MNHNS and CDR2 SASEGT. CDR3: CASSEARQPQHF. The CDR3, as DNA: TGTGCCAGCAGTGAAGCACGTCAGCCCCAGCATTTT.

A few counts support this clone. The CDR3 reads CASSLLGPGTGELFF. CDR3 bases: TGTGCCAGCAGCTTACTAGGGCCTGGGACCGGGGAGCTGTTTTTT. J is TRBJ2-2 and V is TRBV7-6; D gene ambiguous. Trimming took 2 bases from V and 5 from J, leaving 12 bases between them. Germline loops: CDR1 SGHVS, CDR2 FNYEAQ. This CDR3 contains 15 residues.

The genes are TRBV27 and TRBJ2-7, with TRBD1 matching 9 bases. The CDR3 is made up of 15 amino acids. CDR1 and CDR2 (germline): MNHEY, SMNVEV (reference sequence). The V gene end was trimmed by 7 bases and the J gene end by 3 bases; junction bases not matched to a gene: 10. The CDR3 region has the DNA TGTGCCAGCACCGCGGGGACAGGGCCTCTCTACGAGCAGTACTTC. This codes for CASTAGTGPLYEQYF.

This clone was detected only once. CDR3 protein: CASSSSSYNSPLHF. The CDR3 region has the DNA TGTGCCAGCAGTTCCAGCTCCTATAATTCACCCCTCCACTTT. The chain is built from TRBV28 and TRBJ1-6; D not resolved. This CDR3 spans 14 amino acids. Deletions cut 4 bases from V and 0 bases from J, with 4 bases between. Germline lookup yields CDR1 MDHEN and CDR2 SYDVKM.

The V and J genes are TRBV5-1 and TRBJ2-7; 8 positions agree with TRBD1. J lost 2 bases, V lost 5 bases, and 9 bases had no gene match. Germline V CDR1 and CDR2: SGHRS, YFSETQ. The CDR3 length is 15 residues. CDR3 in DNA: TGCGCCAGCAGTCTATTAGGGACAGGAGCCTACGAGCAGTACTTC. Translating gives CASSLLGTGAYEQYF.

V gene TRBV7-2 combines with J gene TRBJ2-1; the D is unclear. The CDR3 runs to 14 residues. Germline CDR1 reads SGHTA; CDR2 reads FQGNSA. Trimming left V 0 bases short and J 7 bases short, with 10 bases between. This chain's CDR3 is CASSLARLPNEQFF. The CDR3 DNA follows: TGTGCCAGCAGCTTAGCGCGGCTGCCTAATGAGCAGTTCTTC.

The chain recombines TRBV7-2 with TRBJ1-1; tentatively, D is TRBD1 (5 bases). The CDR3 runs 13 residues. Germline CDR1 and CDR2: SGHTA and FQGNSA. V lost 6 bases to trimming and J lost 0 bases, with 8 bases between them. The chain's CDR3 is CASSDRVNTEAFF. The CDR3 DNA follows: TGTGCCAGCAGTGACAGAGTGAACACTGAAGCTTTCTTT.

The rearrangement uses TRBV27 and TRBJ2-2; TRBD1 is a possible D gene (6 bases). Looked up from germline, CDR1 is MNHEY and CDR2 is SMNVEV (reference sequence). The V and J ends lost 7 bases and 0 bases respectively, with 9 bases between them. The CDR3 length is 14 residues. Here the CDR3 reads CASTGQSNTGELFF. In DNA, the CDR3 is TGTGCCAGCACGGGACAATCGAACACCGGGGAGCTGTTTTTT.